This TCR beta chain derives from a study of blood T cell repertoires in COVID-19. TCRdb's table, derived via immunoSEQ multiplex PCR, lists solely in-frame clones and lacks some. The table records roughly 220,000 clones, around 89% of them present only once. The V gene's germline CDR1 is LGHNA and CDR2 YNFKEQ. There are 15 residues in the CDR3. With 5 bases removed from V and 5 bases from J, the gap between germline ends came to 16 bases. Material for sequencing was PBMCs or T cells enriched from blood (not recorded which). V and J are TRBV4-2 and TRBJ2-1; the D gene is possibly TRBD2 (6 bases). The TCR was taken from a woman aged 18 to 35 in a cohort exposed to, infected with or recovered from COVID-19 (not recorded which). CDR3 loop: CASSFSGVQNNEQFF. CDR3 in DNA: TGTGCCAGCAGCTTCTCGGGGGTCCAGAACAATGAGCAGTTCTTC.